Listed below are T cell receptor beta chains from one sample, sequenced in a study of T cell repertoires in cytomegalovirus infection. TCRdb re-derived calls from the reads in MiXCR, one entry per CDR3 protein. The table includes roughly 320,000 distinct CDR3 sequences, about 9.1% detected once. The sequenced sample was PBMCs. Receptors were obtained from a human donor in good health (CMV status not recorded). Some clones in this sample may be carry-over from other donors' samples. The CDR3 runs from the conserved cysteine through the conserved F or W. Fields, in order: V gene, J gene, clone size, D gene, CDR3 protein, CDR3 DNA. D genes are given only for firm matches. The listing skips clone size in some rows; elsewhere it reads once, few, many or a size class.

V gene: TRBV20-1
J gene: TRBJ1-6
clone size: many
D gene: NA
CDR3 protein: CRPVGPRDSPLHF
CDR3 DNA: TGCAGACCAGTCGGTCCGAGAGATTCACCCCTCCACTTT

V gene: TRBV20-1
J gene: TRBJ2-3
clone size: many
D gene: TRBD2
CDR3 protein: CSASQASGVADTQYF
CDR3 DNA: TGCAGTGCTAGTCAGGCTAGCGGGGTCGCAGATACGCAGTATTTT

V gene: TRBV18
J gene: TRBJ2-3
clone size: NA
D gene: TRBD1
CDR3 protein: CASSPPGTVTQYF
CDR3 DNA: TGTGCCAGCTCACCACCAGGGACAGTCACGCAGTATTTT

V gene: TRBV4-1
J gene: TRBJ2-2
clone size: many
D gene: NA
CDR3 protein: CASSPWGGAVGELFF
CDR3 DNA: TGCGCCAGCAGCCCTTGGGGGGGGGCTGTCGGGGAGCTGTTTTTT

V gene: TRBV15
J gene: TRBJ2-2
clone size: NA
D gene: NA
CDR3 protein: CATQQSTGELIF
CDR3 DNA: TGTGCCACACAACAATCGACCGGGGAGCTGATTTTT

V gene: TRBV27
J gene: TRBJ2-1
clone size: NA
D gene: TRBD1
CDR3 protein: CASSLSSGTGGGRKQFF
CDR3 DNA: TGTGCCAGCAGTTTATCCTCCGGGACAGGGGGAGGGCGAAAGCAGTTCTTC

V gene: TRBV5-4
J gene: TRBJ2-3
clone size: few
D gene: TRBD2
CDR3 protein: CASSQQRGANTDTQYF
CDR3 DNA: TGTGCCAGCAGCCAACAGCGGGGGGCGAACACAGATACGCAGTATTTT

V gene: TRBV28
J gene: TRBJ2-1
clone size: few
D gene: TRBD2
CDR3 protein: CASTRRTSGGAGEQFF
CDR3 DNA: TGTGCCAGCACCCGCCGGACTAGCGGGGGGGCCGGTGAGCAGTTCTTC

V gene: TRBV28
J gene: TRBJ1-5
clone size: many
D gene: NA
CDR3 protein: CASSPPPGGNQPQHF
CDR3 DNA: TGTGCCAGCAGTCCCCCCCCGGGGGGCAATCAGCCCCAGCATTTT

V gene: TRBV25-1
J gene: TRBJ1-3
clone size: many
D gene: NA
CDR3 protein: CASSERGRRFTGNTIYF
CDR3 DNA: TGTGCCAGCAGTGAACGGGGGCGACGATTTACTGGAAACACCATATATTTT

V gene: TRBV7-2
J gene: TRBJ2-7
clone size: many
D gene: TRBD1
CDR3 protein: CASSLGTGTFYEQYF
CDR3 DNA: TGTGCCAGCAGCTTAGGGACAGGGACATTCTACGAGCAGTACTTC

V gene: TRBV2
J gene: TRBJ2-2
clone size: NA
D gene: NA
CDR3 protein: CASSEGWNTGELFF
CDR3 DNA: TGTGCCAGCAGTGAAGGATGGAACACCGGGGAGCTGTTTTTT

V gene: TRBV7-8
J gene: TRBJ1-2
clone size: many
D gene: TRBD1
CDR3 protein: CASSLGPGQGEGYTF
CDR3 DNA: TGTGCCAGCAGCTTAGGTCCCGGACAGGGTGAAGGCTACACCTTC

V gene: TRBV20-1
J gene: TRBJ2-7
clone size: NA
D gene: NA
CDR3 protein: CSAEEGESSYEQYF
CDR3 DNA: TGCAGTGCTGAAGAAGGAGAGAGCTCCTACGAGCAGTACTTC

V gene: TRBV20-1
J gene: TRBJ2-3
clone size: NA
D gene: NA
CDR3 protein: CSAVSVSFGTDTQYF
CDR3 DNA: TGCAGTGCCGTTTCAGTTTCGTTTGGAACAGATACGCAGTATTTT

V gene: TRBV20-1
J gene: TRBJ2-1
clone size: few
D gene: NA
CDR3 protein: CSARGGRGVNEQFF
CDR3 DNA: TGCAGTGCTAGGGGGGGCAGGGGAGTGAATGAGCAGTTCTTC

V gene: TRBV7-2
J gene: TRBJ2-1
clone size: NA
D gene: NA
CDR3 protein: CASSLAPRDNEQFF
CDR3 DNA: TGTGCCAGCAGCTTAGCGCCGCGAGACAATGAGCAGTTCTTC

V gene: TRBV29-1
J gene: TRBJ1-2
clone size: NA
D gene: NA
CDR3 protein: CSVQRGVYGYTF
CDR3 DNA: TGCAGCGTTCAACGAGGAGTCTATGGCTACACCTTC

V gene: TRBV5-4
J gene: TRBJ2-2
clone size: many
D gene: TRBD2
CDR3 protein: CASSLISGGAARATGELFF
CDR3 DNA: TGTGCCAGCAGCTTGATCAGCGGGGGGGCCGCGAGGGCCACCGGGGAGCTGTTTTTT

V gene: TRBV13
J gene: TRBJ1-1
clone size: few
D gene: NA
CDR3 protein: CASSFSDTEAFF
CDR3 DNA: TGTGCCAGCAGCTTCTCAGACACTGAAGCTTTCTTT

V gene: TRBV7-2
J gene: TRBJ2-7
clone size: many
D gene: NA
CDR3 protein: CASSAGREQYF
CDR3 DNA: TGTGCCAGCAGCGCGGGCCGCGAGCAGTACTTC

V gene: TRBV7-9
J gene: TRBJ1-3
clone size: many
D gene: NA
CDR3 protein: CASSIEGFSSGNTIYF
CDR3 DNA: TGTGCCAGCAGCATAGAAGGGTTTAGCTCTGGAAACACCATATATTTT

V gene: TRBV7-2
J gene: TRBJ2-7
clone size: many
D gene: TRBD2
CDR3 protein: CASSFLAGGLEQYF
CDR3 DNA: TGTGCCAGCAGCTTCCTAGCGGGGGGGCTCGAGCAGTACTTC